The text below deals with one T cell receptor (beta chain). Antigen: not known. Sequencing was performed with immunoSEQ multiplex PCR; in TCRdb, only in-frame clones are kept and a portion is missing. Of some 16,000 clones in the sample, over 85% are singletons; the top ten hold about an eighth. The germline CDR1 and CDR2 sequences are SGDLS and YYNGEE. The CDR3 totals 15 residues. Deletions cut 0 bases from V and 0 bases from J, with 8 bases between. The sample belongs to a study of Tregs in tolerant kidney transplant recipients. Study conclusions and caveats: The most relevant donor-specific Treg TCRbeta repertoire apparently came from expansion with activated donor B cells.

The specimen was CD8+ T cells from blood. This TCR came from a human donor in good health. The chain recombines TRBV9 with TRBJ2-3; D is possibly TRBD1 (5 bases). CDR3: CASSVARASTDTQYF. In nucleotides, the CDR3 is TGTGCCAGCAGCGTAGCCAGGGCTAGCACAGATACGCAGTATTTT.